This T cell receptor beta chain was recorded in a study of OX40 agonist ivuxolimab in advanced cancers. Study context: Patients assigned to dose escalation were diagnosed with hepatocellular carcinoma, melanoma, renal cell or head and neck cancer.

Germline CDR1 reads LNHDA; CDR2 reads SQIVND (reference sequence). V lost 9 bases and J lost 2, with 15 bases in between. The CDR3 covers 14 residues. Sequencing used immunoSEQ multiplex PCR; TCRdb keeps in-frame clones, though not all of them. The sample consists of roughly 70,000 clones, about nine tenths of them appearing once. This receptor was identified in an adult with an advanced solid tumor such as melanoma, head and neck, liver or kidney cancer. The chain carries TRBV19 and TRBJ2-3, with D possibly being TRBD2 (5 bases). Sequencing used CD4+ or CD8+ T cells sorted from blood, obtained in a trial of the OX40 agonist ivuxolimab. This chain's CDR3 is CASAPRGLTDTQYF. The CDR3, as DNA: TGTGCCAGCGCCCCCCGCGGGCTCACAGATACGCAGTATTTT.